The clone carrying this TCR beta chain occurred a few times. Donors were healthy Caucasian individuals from Russia aged about 6 to 90. The data are from a study of blood T cells in healthy people across ages. It was with a sample-barcoded 5' primer and a J-beta primer mix that a second PCR of about 7 to 12 cycles was run. TCRdb reprocessed the 5' RACE reads with MiXCR, giving one entry per CDR3 protein. In the table there are roughly 800,000 distinct CDR3 sequences, roughly 40% of which are singletons. The sequenced sample consisted of blood. This TCR was sampled from a man aged 18 to 35 in good health.

As DNA, the CDR3 is TGCAGTGCTAGAGGGGTTCTGGGTGAAGAGACCCAGTACTTC. Translating gives CSARGVLGEETQYF. The chain is built from TRBV20-1 and TRBJ2-5, with no clear D. Looked up from germline, CDR1 is DFQATT and CDR2 is SNEGSKA (reference sequence). V lost 1 base and J lost 3, with 12 bases in between. The CDR3 spans 14 residues.